This TCR beta chain was captured by sequencing in a study of T cells in Graves' hyperthyroidism and ophthalmopathy. Whole-study findings and limits: Model-based prediction identified ophthalmopathy a median 6.5 months prior to its onset.

Each 10 ml fresh peripheral blood draw supplied the PBMCs. RNA transcripts provided the source from which TCR beta CDR3 regions were amplified. The HTBI primer set served for first-round RT-PCR of the TCR CDR3. TCRdb passed the multiplex PCR reads through MiXCR, listing each CDR3 protein once. The table lists hundreds of thousands of distinct CDR3 sequences, 35% of them singletons. In this sample, this clonotype turned up many times. The antigen is not known. The V gene lost 0 bases and the J gene lost 4 bases, with 10 bases spanning the gap. The germline gives CDR1 SGHDT, CDR2 YYEEEE. CDR3 size: 14 residues.

Sequenced sample: blood. The TCR comes from a woman aged 40 to 50 with Graves' hyperthyroidism. This chain joins TRBV5-6 and TRBJ1-2; no reliable D call. CDR3 in DNA: TGTGCCAGCAGCTTGGGATCCCCCCCCTATGGCTACACCTTC. Residues: CASSLGSPPYGYTF.